This is a list of T cell receptor beta chains from one sample in a study of radiotherapy plus CTLA-4 blockade in lung cancer. Here immunoSEQ multiplex PCR was the method, and the copy in TCRdb shows in-frame clones only, minus some. The repertoire has approximately 100,000 clones, around four fifths of them found once; the top ten carry nearly 3.5%. The sample was peripheral blood, taken from a patient treated with radiotherapy plus ipilimumab. The receptor source for this set is a human donor with non-small cell lung cancer who had a partial response to radiotherapy plus ipilimumab. Both conserved end residues are trimmed from each CDR3. D genes are given only for firm matches. A row's size may be missing; if present it is once, few, many or a size class.

j_call,v_call,clone_size,cdr3_length,d_call,cdr3_aa
TRBJ2-7,TRBV10-3,.,16,TRBD1,AISETSPGTGAIHEQY
TRBJ1-2,TRBV5-4,.,13,.,ASSLGGQGFLSYT
TRBJ2-7,TRBV7-9,.,11,.,ASSPDSTYEQY
TRBJ2-6,TRBV5-4,few,14,TRBD1,ASSTNRGGGANVLT
TRBJ1-2,TRBV9,.,12,TRBD1,ASSLQDRGGGYT
TRBJ2-7,TRBV27,.,13,.,ASSLRRRRPYEQY
TRBJ1-3,TRBV2,.,12,TRBD1,ASKGTEGRNTIY
TRBJ2-2,TRBV9,.,14,TRBD2,ASSELAGVGTGELF
TRBJ1-2,TRBV27,.,11,.,ASSLGQGYGYT
TRBJ2-5,TRBV19,.,13,TRBD2,ASSPPGLAGETQY
TRBJ2-7,TRBV2,.,12,TRBD1,ASSYRDRDAFQY
TRBJ1-2,TRBV20-1,.,9,.,SASVYYGYT
TRBJ2-7,TRBV5-1,.,12,TRBD1,ASSLVTGAYEQY
TRBJ1-1,TRBV18,.,13,TRBD1,ASSLLGQKNTEAF
TRBJ1-1,TRBV5-1,.,13,.,ASSLDPSVNTEAF
TRBJ1-4,TRBV28,.,12,TRBD1,ASSLSGGSEKLF
TRBJ1-1,TRBV5-1,.,12,TRBD1,ASSWGQGSTEAF
TRBJ1-2,TRBV29-1,.,11,TRBD1,SASGGSGYGYT
TRBJ2-3,TRBV5-1,once,14,TRBD2,ASSSIAGIGADTQY
TRBJ2-7,TRBV11-2,.,9,.,ASSFLYEQY
TRBJ2-3,TRBV28,.,11,.,ASSSPRTDTQY
TRBJ1-4,TRBV6-1,.,9,.,ASSTGGTLF
TRBJ2-7,TRBV1,few,14,.,TSSQNRRSFSYEQY
TRBJ2-2,TRBV27,once,13,.,ASSLQGFDTGELF
TRBJ2-1,TRBV11-3,.,11,.,ASSWGPGREQF
TRBJ2-5,TRBV5-4,once,14,.,ASSSPGLRYQETQY
TRBJ2-7,TRBV28,.,12,.,ASSSNFATYEQY
TRBJ2-2,TRBV5-1,.,12,.,ASTTTSNTGELF
TRBJ2-1,TRBV18,.,14,TRBD1,ASSPRTGGADNEQF
TRBJ2-7,TRBV6-1,.,13,TRBD2,ASSTTSGVSYEQY
TRBJ2-2,TRBV27,few,13,.,ASSSKYRDGGELF
TRBJ2-5,TRBV5-1,.,10,.,ASSAYQETQY
TRBJ2-7,TRBV6-5,.,12,TRBD2,ASSIAGGSYEQY
TRBJ1-1,TRBV6-6,.,12,.,ASSYLGSGTEAF
TRBJ2-1,TRBV4-1,.,14,TRBD2,ASSQRGLAGFNEQF
TRBJ1-5,TRBV29-1,.,11,.,SVGHGGNQPQH
TRBJ2-5,TRBV5-4,.,13,TRBD2,ASSFPGRFRETQY
TRBJ2-1,TRBV28,.,10,.,ASSLKDREQF
TRBJ1-2,TRBV18,.,14,.,ASSPPAAVLALGYT
TRBJ2-1,TRBV7-8,.,15,TRBD2,ASSLASTSGSYNEQF
TRBJ2-3,TRBV12-5,.,12,.,ASASGLTEDTQY
TRBJ2-3,TRBV9,.,13,TRBD1,ASRPTGGFTDTQY
TRBJ2-7,TRBV28,.,12,TRBD1,ASRTGGSSYEQY
TRBJ2-7,TRBV10-3,.,11,TRBD2,AISRERDYEQY
TRBJ2-4,TRBV28,.,15,TRBD1,ASRPVQGAGSKNIQY